This TCR beta chain was obtained from a study of blood T cell repertoires in COVID-19. Looking at the study overall: Acute-phase and convalescent COVID-19 samples originated in the United States, Italy and Spain. PBMCs, B-cell-depleted T cells, or T cells were the source of the cDNA or gDNA that made up the material.

The V gene's germline CDR1 is MGHDK and CDR2 SYGVNS. V dropped 9 bases and J dropped 1 base, with 17 bases sitting between them. The CDR3 loop spans 15 amino acids. How the authors handled the data: Cell counts per sample came from amplifying reference gene primers. Sequencing used immunoSEQ multiplex PCR; TCRdb keeps in-frame clones, though not all of them. Clone size and V and J calls were adopted from that table, with D and trimming inferred from the DNA. This sample has about 190,000 clones, with just under 85% found just once. The receptor was isolated from a woman aged 70-85 years with active or convalescent COVID-19. The chain carries TRBV25-1 and TRBJ2-3; possibly TRBD1 for D (5 bases). What was sequenced was peripheral blood. CDR3 DNA sequence: TGTGCCAGTGCAAAGGGCCAGGGCCGCACAGATACGCAGTATTTT. Encoded protein: CASAKGQGRTDTQYF.